Each of the 26 T cell receptor beta chains below was sequenced from the same sample in a study of cytomegalovirus exposure and HLA in healthy donors. Vbeta (60) and Jbeta (13) primers were used in the PCR. The protocol was immunoSEQ multiplex PCR, while the TCRdb copy is restricted to in-frame clones and leaves out a portion. The sample consists of 150,000 to 200,000 clones, roughly 75% of them appearing once. Sequencing was done on a sample of PBMCs. Every receptor here comes from a male donor in good health and CMV-seronegative.

The V and J genes are TRBV11-2 and TRBJ2-7, with 13 bases that match TRBD2. The CDR3 totals 17 residues. V dropped 0 bases and J dropped 0; count of bases not matched to a gene: 2. CDR1 is SGHAT, CDR2 FQNNGV, per germline. CDR3 sequence: CASSLDWTSGSSYEQYF. CDR3 DNA sequence: TGTGCCAGCAGCTTAGATTGGACTAGCGGGAGCTCCTACGAGCAGTACTTC. The variable domain in full, with the rest retrieved from reference TRBV11-2 and TRBJ2-7, is EAGVAQSPRYKIIEKRQSVAFWCNPISGHATLYWYQQILGQGPKLLIQFQNNGVVDDSQLPKDRFSAERLKGVDSTLKIQPAKLEDSAVYLCASSLDWTSGSSYEQYFGPGTRLTVT.

The rearrangement joins TRBV5-3 to TRBJ2-5, with 8 positions matching TRBD2. TRBV5-3 is classed as an ORF, of uncertain function. CDR3 size: 18 residues. With 2 bases clipped from V and 5 bases from J, the junction kept 17 bases outside the gene matches. In DNA form, the CDR3 reads TGTGCCAGAAGCTTTAGGGACCCTGAGCGGGAGATGTTGGAGACCCAGTACTTC. Translated, it gives CARSFRDPEREMLETQYF.

V gene TRBV5-1 combines with J gene TRBJ1-5; D remains ambiguous. The CDR3 spans 13 residues. Germline V lookup: CDR1 SGHRS, CDR2 YFSETQ. The V and J ends lost 2 bases and 8 bases respectively, with 11 bases between them. The CDR3 nucleotides read TGCGCCAGCAGCTTAAACCCAGGCGAGCCCCAGCATTTT. This gives the protein CASSLNPGEPQHF.

This chain connects TRBV11-1 to TRBJ2-3; 9 positions match TRBD2. CDR3 size: 13 residues. Losses at the gene ends were 3 bases for V and 5 bases for J; bases not matched to a gene: 0. Germline CDR1 SGHAT, CDR2 FQDESV (reference sequence). The CDR3: CASSFSGGDTQYF. CDR3 bases: TGTGCCAGCAGCTTTAGCGGGGGAGATACGCAGTATTTT.

This chain connects TRBV4-2 to TRBJ2-5; a possible D gene is TRBD2 (5 bases). Trimming left V 6 bases short and J 4 bases short, with 9 bases between. This CDR3 has 12 residues. Germline V lookup: CDR1 LGHNA, CDR2 YNFKEQ. CDR3 protein: CASSTRGETQYF. The CDR3 coding sequence is TGTGCCAGCAGTACCCGGGGAGAGACCCAGTACTTC.

V gene TRBV19 combines with J gene TRBJ1-5; 8 bases map to TRBD1. Germline CDR1 and CDR2: LNHDA and SQIVND (reference sequence). Trimming cost V 5 bases and J 3 bases; bases outside gene matches: 9. This CDR3 is 16 amino acids long. The CDR3 bases are TGTGCCAGTAGTCCTTCAGGGGGCGGTGTCAATCAGCCCCAGCATTTT. This encodes CASSPSGGGVNQPQHF.

V usage is TRBV27 and J usage is TRBJ2-7, with a weak D call TRBD1 (6 bases). CDR3 size: 14 residues. V lost 3 bases, J lost 0 bases, and 9 bases lay in between. Germline assignment: CDR1 MNHEY and CDR2 SMNVEV (reference sequence). In nucleotides, the CDR3 is TGTGCCAGCAGTTTTTTGGACAGCTCCTACGAGCAGTACTTC. The encoded protein is CASSFLDSSYEQYF.

V gene TRBV5-1 combines with J gene TRBJ2-3; D might be TRBD2 (6 bases). The germline V gene encodes CDR1 SGHRS and CDR2 YFSETQ. The CDR3 sequence is 15 residues long. Trimming removed 1 base from V and 0 bases from J, with 9 bases in between. The CDR3, as DNA: TGCGCCAGCAGCTTGCTGGGGACTAGCACAGATACGCAGTATTTT. Protein sequence: CASSLLGTSTDTQYF.

V gene TRBV28 combines with J gene TRBJ2-3; 7 bases map to TRBD1. Germline assignment: CDR1 MDHEN and CDR2 SYDVKM. The CDR3 is made up of 14 amino acids. The J segment lost 1 base and the V segment lost 6 bases, leaving 4 bases of the junction unmatched. The CDR3 reads CASRNRGGTDTQYF. The CDR3 DNA is TGTGCCAGCAGAAACAGGGGAGGCACAGATACGCAGTATTTT.

The chain employs TRBV21-1 and TRBJ2-3; the table's TRBD2 call for D was not verified on the DNA. TRBV21-1 is tagged as a pseudogene. The CDR3 consists of 16 residues. The chain's CDR3 is CASSKGGARGSDTQYF. The DNA of the CDR3 is TGTGCCAGCAGCAAAGGCGGCGCGAGAGGGTCAGATACGCAGTATTTT.

This clone was seen once. In nucleotides, the CDR3 is TGTGCCAGCAGCCCGGGACAAAATTCACCCCTCCACTTT. Translating gives CASSPGQNSPLHF. The rearrangement uses TRBV5-6 and TRBJ1-6; D is possibly TRBD1 (6 bases). The CDR3 runs 13 residues. Germline V gene data show CDR1 as SGHDT and CDR2 as YYEEEE. V was clipped by 4 bases and J by 7 bases, with 9 bases between them.

This CDR3 is CASRSGQIKGSPLHF. The CDR3 coding sequence is TGTGCCAGCAGATCGGGACAGATTAAGGGTTCACCCCTCCACTTT. The chain uses TRBV6-1 and TRBJ1-6; the match to TRBD1 covers 7 bases. J was trimmed by 9 bases and V by 6 bases; bases with no gene match: 11. The CDR3 runs to 15 residues. Germline lookup yields CDR1 MNHNS and CDR2 SASEGT.

Here the CDR3 reads CASSFVGGGEQFF. In nucleotides, the CDR3 is TGTGCCAGCAGCTTTGTAGGGGGCGGCGAGCAGTTCTTC. The chain is built from TRBV5-6 and TRBJ2-1; TRBD1 matches at 7 bases. CDR3 length equals 13 residues. Looked up from germline, CDR1 is SGHDT and CDR2 is YYEEEE. The V gene end was trimmed by 2 bases and the J gene end by 10 bases; junction bases not matched to a gene: 6. The whole variable domain, filled in from reference TRBV5-6 and TRBJ2-1, reads DAGVTQSPTHLIKTRGQQVTLRCSPKSGHDTVSWYQQALGQGPQFIFQYYEEEERQRGNFPDRFSGHQFPNYSSELNVNALLLGDSALYLCASSFVGGGEQFFGPGTRLTVL.

This clone was detected a few times. The rearrangement uses TRBV6-1 and TRBJ2-4, with a possible D match to TRBD2 (6 bases). CDR1 MNHNS and CDR2 SASEGT come from the germline V gene. CDR3 size: 14 residues. Trimming removed 11 bases from V and 9 bases from J, with 23 bases in between. The CDR3, as DNA: TGTGCCGCGGGACGGGTGGGGATTGGTAGCATTCAGTACTTC. Translation gives CAAGRVGIGSIQYF.

The chain uses TRBV27 and TRBJ2-7, with 9 nucleotides matching TRBD2. J lost 0 bases, V lost 5 bases, and 5 bases had no gene match. The germline CDR1 and CDR2 sequences are MNHEY and SMNVEV (reference sequence). CDR3 length: 15 residues. CDR3 region: CASSAASGNSYEQYF. CDR3 nucleotide sequence: TGTGCCAGCAGTGCCGCTAGCGGGAACTCCTACGAGCAGTACTTC.

The sample holds a few counts of this clone. The chain links TRBV7-2 to TRBJ1-2; D is undetermined. This CDR3 spans 15 amino acids. The V and J ends lost 6 bases and 6 bases respectively, with 20 bases between them. In germline, CDR1 is SGHTA, CDR2 FQGNSA. CDR3: CASSQASGGLNGYTF. The CDR3 nucleotides read TGTGCCAGCAGTCAAGCGTCAGGCGGGTTAAATGGCTACACCTTC. The complete variable domain, with remaining parts taken from reference TRBV7-2 and TRBJ1-2, reads GAGVSQSPSNKVTEKGKDVELRCDPISGHTALYWYRQSLGQGLEFLIYFQGNSAPDKSGLPSDRFSAERTGGSVSTLTIQRTQQEDSAVYLCASSQASGGLNGYTFGSGTRLTVV.

The chain employs TRBV5-1 and TRBJ2-1, with TRBD2 identical over 11 bases. Trimming removed 6 bases from V and 2 bases from J; junction bases left unmatched: 1. The CDR3 loop spans 14 amino acids. The germline CDR1 and CDR2 sequences are SGHRS and YFSETQ. This CDR3 is CASKTSGTYNEQFF. CDR3 DNA: TGCGCCAGCAAGACTAGCGGGACCTACAATGAGCAGTTCTTC.

The table lists this clone with a count of one. This chain connects TRBV4-3 to TRBJ2-7; D may be TRBD1 (5 bases). Germline values: CDR1 LGHNA, CDR2 YSLEER. The CDR3 is made up of 15 amino acids. Deletions cut 4 bases from V and 7 bases from J, with 20 bases between. CDR3 residues: CASSPHSGQGREQYF. DNA of the CDR3: TGCGCCAGCAGCCCCCACTCGGGCCAGGGCCGAGAGCAGTACTTC.

The gene calls are TRBV9 and TRBJ2-1, with 7 bases identical to TRBD2. The CDR3 is 15 amino acids. The germline V gene has CDR1 SGDLS and CDR2 YYNGEE. J lost 4 bases, V lost 5 bases, and 9 bases had no gene match. The CDR3 is CASRDGSSGYNEQFF. The DNA of the CDR3 is TGTGCCAGCAGAGACGGGTCTAGCGGTTACAATGAGCAGTTCTTC.

The chain employs TRBV19 and TRBJ2-1; 10 bases agree with TRBD2. CDR1 and CDR2 from the germline V gene are LNHDA and SQIVND (reference sequence). The CDR3 loop spans 14 amino acids. The V and J ends lost 5 bases and 12 bases, in that order; junction bases with no gene match: 10. As DNA, the CDR3 is TGTGCCAGTAGTGCATCTAGCGGGAGAAAATCGCAGTTCTTC. Its translation: CASSASSGRKSQFF.

This chain links TRBV27 with TRBJ1-5; TRBD1 might be the D (5 bases). The CDR3 extends over 14 amino acids. Germline lookup yields CDR1 MNHEY and CDR2 SMNVEV (reference sequence). The CDR3 loop reads CARTNQLGVQPQHF. The CDR3 nucleotides are TGTGCTAGGACTAACCAATTGGGGGTTCAGCCCCAGCATTTT.

V and J are TRBV14 and TRBJ2-5; D might be TRBD2 (5 bases). The DNA end is a closer match to TRBJ2-7, so the J assignment may be wrong. Germline V gives CDR1 SGHDN, CDR2 FVKESK. The CDR3 runs 14 residues. Here the CDR3 reads CASSQEAAAYEQYF. The CDR3 region has the DNA TGTGCCAGCAGCCAAGAAGCGGCCGCCTACGAGCAGTACTTC.

The rearrangement links TRBV7-9 to TRBJ2-7, with 7 bases identical to TRBD1. The CDR3 is 16 residues long. Losses at the gene ends were 4 bases for V and 3 bases for J; bases not matched to a gene: 12. Per the germline V gene, CDR1 is SEHNR and CDR2 is FQNEAQ (reference sequence). For the CDR3, the DNA is TGTGCCAGCAGCTACGGGACAGCTTTTTCGAACTACGAGCAGTACTTC. Protein product: CASSYGTAFSNYEQYF.

The chain has TRBV2 and TRBJ1-2; no reliable D call. Trimming removed 6 bases from V and 2 bases from J, with 13 bases in between. The germline CDR1 and CDR2 sequences are SNHLY and FYNNEI. This CDR3 spans 14 amino acids. Here the CDR3 reads CASRAAEGNYGYTF. CDR3 DNA sequence: TGTGCCAGCAGGGCCGCGGAGGGCAACTATGGCTACACCTTC.

This clone has just one count. J is TRBJ2-5 and V is TRBV7-6; 9 bases agree with TRBD1. V shed 5 bases, J shed 5 bases, and the junction held 6 bases outside the gene matches. The CDR3 is made up of 14 amino acids. Germline V gene lookup returns CDR1 SGHVS and CDR2 FNYEAQ. CDR3 region: CASSQGTGPETQYF. The CDR3 DNA is TGTGCCAGCAGCCAAGGGACAGGGCCTGAGACCCAGTACTTC.

The rearrangement links TRBV7-9 to TRBJ1-3; 7 bases fit TRBD1. The CDR3 totals 14 residues. Germline assignment: CDR1 SEHNR and CDR2 FQNEAQ (reference sequence). J lost 3 bases, V lost 5 bases, and 4 bases had no gene match. The CDR3 DNA is TGTGCCAGCAGCCTCAGGGGGAGTGGAAACACCATATATTTT. Translating gives CASSLRGSGNTIYF.